The present entry profiles one T cell receptor (beta chain) with its context. Its antigen is as yet unknown. The data belong to a study of cytomegalovirus exposure and HLA in healthy donors. PCR amplification relied on 60 Vbeta primers (plus 13 Jbeta primers). Profiling relied on immunoSEQ multiplex PCR, and the TCRdb table lists in-frame clones only, not all of them. Here the sample spans under 200,000 clones, over 80% being singletons. The CDR3 runs 14 residues. Trimming removed 6 bases at V and 6 bases at J, with 14 bases between. Germline CDR1 is MDHEN and CDR2 is SYDVKM. Study results and limitations: Reports indicated that the classifier achieved high specificity and sensitivity in diagnosing cytomegalovirus status. Productive status was seen about 87% or about 30% of the time for most TCR beta V segments in an earlier analysis. On later analysis, the bulk of CMV-associated TCR beta chains appeared to be HLA-restricted.

This rearrangement joins TRBV28 to TRBJ1-4; D might be TRBD1 (6 bases). The sample taken for sequencing was PBMCs. The clonotype comes from a girl between 5 and 17 years old in good health and CMV-seropositive. CDR3 region: CASSLGGRDEKLFF. For the CDR3, the DNA is TGTGCCAGCAGCCTAGGGGGTAGGGATGAAAAACTGTTTTTT.